This is a list of T cell receptor beta chains from one sample in a study of T cells in Graves' hyperthyroidism and ophthalmopathy. TCRdb recomputed calls from the multiplex PCR reads with MiXCR, one row per CDR3 protein. The sample contains fewer than 600,000 distinct CDR3 sequences, 14% of which appear only once. The source material was blood. The origin of the receptors is a middle-aged woman with Graves' hyperthyroidism. Each CDR3 is given with its conserved first and last residue.

>TRBV27|12|TRBJ2-7
CASSLDLNEQYF
>TRBV6-1|16|TRBJ2-7
CASRPARDRDSYEQYF
>TRBV28|15|TRBJ1-4
CASSGQGAANEKLFF
>TRBV5-1|14|TRBJ1-1
CASSLGSWNTEAFF
>TRBV20-1|11|TRBJ2-7
CSARDTYEQYF
>TRBV10-3|13|TRBJ1-5
CAISPSGDQPQHF
>TRBV14|17|TRBJ1-3
CASSQDPATFSGNTIYF
>TRBV7-3|13|TRBJ2-5
CASSLRREETQYF
>TRBV27|19|TRBJ2-1
CASSSPGTSGRASYNEQFF
>TRBV5-4|17|TRBJ2-7
CASSLDPRQGGSYEQYF
>TRBV2|15|TRBJ1-5
CASSAGTGVGQPQHF
>TRBV19|16|TRBJ2-1
CASSKVDFGTYNEQFF
>TRBV12-3/TRBV12-4|13|TRBJ2-3
CASSSGGWDTQYF
>TRBV28|18|TRBJ1-1
CASSRLDLLGTGNTEAFF
>TRBV7-2|14|TRBJ2-7
CASSQDFGYYEQYF
>TRBV2|15|TRBJ2-2
CASSPEGRSTGELFF
>TRBV20-1|12|TRBJ2-1
CSATPRIGEQFF
>TRBV7-2|13|TRBJ2-7
CASRQGISYEQYF
>TRBV9|16|TRBJ2-4
CASSPPDWYGKNIQYF
>TRBV27|14|TRBJ1-2
CASTNYSGRGGYTF
>TRBV6-1|17|TRBJ2-7
CASRPRRLAVSSYEQYF
>TRBV5-1|15|TRBJ2-7
CASSGLGDSPYEQYF
>TRBV2|18|TRBJ2-1
CASTSGSDRLAGGEEQFF
>TRBV6-2/TRBV6-3|16|TRBJ2-5
CASSLTGLAVQETQYF
>TRBV4-1|19|TRBJ2-3
CASSQEGFLAGEGTDTQYF
>TRBV12-3/TRBV12-4|17|TRBJ2-3
CASSLKGTSGSIHTQYF
>TRBV18|17|TRBJ2-1
CASSLTSGTGGRNEQFF
>TRBV10-2|15|TRBJ1-1
CASSRTARMNTEAFF
>TRBV5-1|16|TRBJ2-6
CASSLGGISGANVLTF
>TRBV29-1|15|TRBJ1-4
CSVPGTGQGYEKLFF
>TRBV11-2|17|TRBJ2-3
CASSLRLAGGGTDTQYF
>TRBV5-4|15|TRBJ2-5
CASSSSSGRQETQYF
>TRBV5-5|16|TRBJ2-2
CTSSPPGGRAAGELFF
>TRBV28|14|TRBJ1-5
CASSLYGGHQPQHF
>TRBV7-3|15|TRBJ2-5
CASSLTGLDQETQYF
>TRBV6-1|14|TRBJ1-1
CASSERFLDTEAFF
>TRBV6-1|14|TRBJ1-6
CASRAGIINSPLHF
>TRBV12-5|17|TRBJ2-3
CASGSSRLAGFSDTQYF